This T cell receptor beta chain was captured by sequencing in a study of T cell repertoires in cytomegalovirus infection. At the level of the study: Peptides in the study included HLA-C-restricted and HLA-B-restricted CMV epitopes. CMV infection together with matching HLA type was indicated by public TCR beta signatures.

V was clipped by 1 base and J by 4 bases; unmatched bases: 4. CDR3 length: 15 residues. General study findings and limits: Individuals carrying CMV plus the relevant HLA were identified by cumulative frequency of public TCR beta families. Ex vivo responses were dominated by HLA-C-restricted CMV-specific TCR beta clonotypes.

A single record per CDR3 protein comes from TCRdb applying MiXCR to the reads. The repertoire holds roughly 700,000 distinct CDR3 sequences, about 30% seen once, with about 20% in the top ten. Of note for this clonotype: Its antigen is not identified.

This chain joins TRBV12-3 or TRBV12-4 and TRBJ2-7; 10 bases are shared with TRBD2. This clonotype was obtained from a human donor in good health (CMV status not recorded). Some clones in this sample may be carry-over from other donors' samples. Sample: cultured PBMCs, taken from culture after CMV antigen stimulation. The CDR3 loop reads CASSLVSSGRYEQYF. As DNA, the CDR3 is TGTGCCAGCAGTTTAGTATCTAGCGGGAGATACGAGCAGTACTTC.